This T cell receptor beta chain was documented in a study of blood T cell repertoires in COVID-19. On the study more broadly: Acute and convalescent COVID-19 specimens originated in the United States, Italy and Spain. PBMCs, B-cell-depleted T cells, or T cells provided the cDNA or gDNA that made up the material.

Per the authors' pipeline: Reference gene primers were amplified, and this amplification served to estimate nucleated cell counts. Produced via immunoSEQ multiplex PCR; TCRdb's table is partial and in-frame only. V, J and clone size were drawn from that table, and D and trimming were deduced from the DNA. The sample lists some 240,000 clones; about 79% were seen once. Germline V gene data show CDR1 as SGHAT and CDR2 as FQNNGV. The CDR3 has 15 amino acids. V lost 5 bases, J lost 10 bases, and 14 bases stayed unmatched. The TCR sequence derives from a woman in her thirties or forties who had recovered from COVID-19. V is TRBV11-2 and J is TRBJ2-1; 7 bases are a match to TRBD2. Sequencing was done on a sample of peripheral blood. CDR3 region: CASSQATSPRWEQFF. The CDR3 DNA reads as TGTGCCAGCAGCCAGGCGACTAGCCCAAGGTGGGAGCAGTTCTTC.